Included here is one TCR beta chain sequence, with context. The data were obtained in a study of T cells in Graves' hyperthyroidism and ophthalmopathy. Diagnoses rested on clinical symptoms, serum thyroxine and TRAb, thyroid ultrasound and orbital computed tomography. The source material, RNA transcripts, was used to amplify TCR beta CDR3 regions. With the HTBI primer set, the TCR CDR3 went through a first round of RT-PCR. TCRdb fed the multiplex PCR reads into MiXCR, producing one record per CDR3 protein. Among approximately 600,000 distinct CDR3 sequences listed, less than 25% were seen once. The CDR3 covers 15 residues. Germline V gene lookup returns CDR1 SGHAT and CDR2 FQNNGV. V gave up 1 base and J gave up 6 bases, with 13 bases separating them.

The gene calls are TRBV11-2 and TRBJ1-5, with D hard to call. The sequencing input was blood. The receptor's source is a man aged 30 to 45 with Graves' ophthalmopathy. The CDR3 loop is CASSLARAPTQPQHF. Here the CDR3 DNA reads TGTGCCAGCAGCTTAGCGCGGGCTCCCACTCAGCCCCAGCATTTT. Complete variable domain (other parts from reference TRBV11-2 and TRBJ1-5): EAGVAQSPRYKIIEKRQSVAFWCNPISGHATLYWYQQILGQGPKLLIQFQNNGVVDDSQLPKDRFSAERLKGVDSTLKIQPAKLEDSAVYLCASSLARAPTQPQHFGDGTRLSIL.